The clone carrying this TCR beta chain has ten or more counts. No cell sorting was done before RNA was extracted from the tissue. This non-tumor lung sample came from over 3 cm beyond the tumor edge. Germline V lookup: CDR1 SEHNR, CDR2 FQNEAQ (reference sequence). The CDR3 extends over 11 amino acids. V lost 5 bases and J lost 1, with 2 bases in between. The data belong to a study of tumor and adjacent non-tumor tissue in lung cancer. Three rounds of nested PCR, following a modified ARM-PCR protocol, produced the TCRbeta library. TCRdb reprocessed the multiplex PCR reads with MiXCR, giving one entry per CDR3 protein. Of 110,000 or so distinct CDR3 sequences in the sample, 62% were seen once.

The sequence derives from a man in his sixties with non-small cell lung cancer. Material for sequencing was distant non-tumor lung tissue. The chain has TRBV7-9 and TRBJ2-5, with unresolved D. The DNA of the CDR3 is TGTGCCAGCAGCCCCCAAGAGACCCAGTACTTC. Amino acid sequence: CASSPQETQYF.